This is a list of T cell receptor beta chains from one sample in a study of blood T cell repertoires in COVID-19. Generated by immunoSEQ multiplex PCR, the TCRdb table keeps only in-frame clones and is missing some. The repertoire holds 70,000 to 80,000 clones, more than 80% seen once, with around 11% in the top ten. The specimen sequenced was peripheral blood. The receptors shown here come from a human donor in a cohort sampled during active COVID-19. Each CDR3 is given with its conserved first and last residue. Each record gives: D gene, J gene, V gene, clone size, CDR3 DNA, CDR3 protein. The D gene is left open where the match is weak. Some rows mark clone size as missing; the rest say once, few, many or name a class of expanded clone.

>-|TRBJ1-6|TRBV5-1|few
TGCGCCAGCAGCTTCCTGCCAGGGCAAGATAATTCACCCCTCCACTTT
CASSFLPGQDNSPLHF
>-|TRBJ1-6|TRBV11-3|-
TGTGCCAGCAGCTTAGATTCGGGATATAATTCACCCCTCCACTTT
CASSLDSGYNSPLHF
>-|TRBJ1-3|TRBV28|-
TGTGCCAGCTGGCGGCGAAACACCATATATTTT
CASWRRNTIYF
>-|TRBJ1-2|TRBV7-8|-
TGTGCCAGCAGCTCCGGACAGAACTATGGCTACACCTTC
CASSSGQNYGYTF
>-|TRBJ2-6|TRBV28|-
TGTGCCAGCAGCCGTCCGGGGACTGGGGCCAACGTCCTGACTTTC
CASSRPGTGANVLTF
>TRBD1|TRBJ1-2|TRBV9|-
TGTGCCAGCACCCCGTCCGCAGGGGGATATGGCTACACCTTC
CASTPSAGGYGYTF
>-|TRBJ1-1|TRBV6-6|-
TGTGCCAGCAGTTACGGAGGGACTGAAGCTTTCTTT
CASSYGGTEAFF
>-|TRBJ2-3|TRBV4-1|-
TGCGCCAGCAGCCCCACCGGGGATACGCAGTATTTT
CASSPTGDTQYF
>-|TRBJ1-5|TRBV9|-
TGTGCCAGCAGCGTGGGAGGGAACAATCAGCCCCAGCATTTT
CASSVGGNNQPQHF
>-|TRBJ2-1|TRBV28|-
TGTGCCAGCAGTTTATTGTGGGAGTACCCCAACAATGAGCAGTTCTTC
CASSLLWEYPNNEQFF
>TRBD2|TRBJ2-7|TRBV5-1|-
TGCGCCAGCAGGCCTGGACTAGCGGGAGTTGGGGAGCAGTACTTC
CASRPGLAGVGEQYF
>-|TRBJ2-1|TRBV5-1|-
TGCGCCAGCAGCCGTGCGGGTCCATTGTACAATGAGCAGTTCTTC
CASSRAGPLYNEQFF
>TRBD2|TRBJ2-3|TRBV7-9|-
TGTGCCAGCAGCTCAACTCCGGGACTAGCGGCTTCAGGGACAGATACGCAGTATTTT
CASSSTPGLAASGTDTQYF
>-|TRBJ1-1|TRBV18|-
TGTGCCAGCTCCCCTGACTTCGGGGGGACTGAAGCTTTCTTT
CASSPDFGGTEAFF
>-|TRBJ1-1|TRBV11-2|few
TGTGCCAGCAGCCCCGACCAGGGGACTGAAGCTTTCTTT
CASSPDQGTEAFF
>TRBD2|TRBJ2-1|TRBV27|-
TGTGCCAGCAGACGACTAGCGGGAGGGGGGTATGAGCAGTTCTTC
CASRRLAGGGYEQFF
>-|TRBJ1-5|TRBV6-4|once
TGTGCCAGACTTGGGGGGAGCAATCAGCCCCAGCATTTT
CARLGGSNQPQHF
>TRBD2|TRBJ2-3|TRBV5-6|-
TGTGCCAGCAGCTGGGGACTAGCGGGAGGTACCACAGATACGCAGTATTTT
CASSWGLAGGTTDTQYF
>TRBD1|TRBJ2-7|TRBV27|-
TGTGCCAGCAGTTTATGGGACAGGGTTGAAAACGAGCAGTACTTC
CASSLWDRVENEQYF
>TRBD2|TRBJ2-2|TRBV5-1|-
TGCGCCAGCAGCTTGGAAAGACTAGCGGGGGCCGGGGAGCTGTTTTTT
CASSLERLAGAGELFF
>TRBD2|TRBJ2-3|TRBV5-1|-
TGCGCCAGCAGCTTGGCGTCTAGCGGGGGCACAGATACGCAGTATTTT
CASSLASSGGTDTQYF
>-|TRBJ1-2|TRBV30|-
TGTGCCTGGAGTATCCTCCGGGGGGGTGGCTACACCTTC
CAWSILRGGGYTF
>-|TRBJ2-7|TRBV6-5|-
TGTGCCAGCAGTTACCTCTACGAGCAGTACTTC
CASSYLYEQYF
>-|TRBJ2-1|TRBV5-1|-
TGCGCCAGCAGCCTGTCGACAGGACTCTCCTACAATGAGCAGTTCTTC
CASSLSTGLSYNEQFF
>TRBD1|TRBJ1-6|TRBV18|-
TGTGCCAGCAGACCGGGACAGCTGAATTCACCCCTCCACTTT
CASRPGQLNSPLHF
>-|TRBJ1-5|TRBV5-1|-
TGCGCCAGCAGCTTGGGACAGGCCGGTCAGCCCCAGCATTTT
CASSLGQAGQPQHF
>TRBD2|TRBJ2-1|TRBV5-4|-
TGTGCCAGCAGCAGGGGACTAGCGGGAATGTGGAATGAGCAGTTCTTC
CASSRGLAGMWNEQFF